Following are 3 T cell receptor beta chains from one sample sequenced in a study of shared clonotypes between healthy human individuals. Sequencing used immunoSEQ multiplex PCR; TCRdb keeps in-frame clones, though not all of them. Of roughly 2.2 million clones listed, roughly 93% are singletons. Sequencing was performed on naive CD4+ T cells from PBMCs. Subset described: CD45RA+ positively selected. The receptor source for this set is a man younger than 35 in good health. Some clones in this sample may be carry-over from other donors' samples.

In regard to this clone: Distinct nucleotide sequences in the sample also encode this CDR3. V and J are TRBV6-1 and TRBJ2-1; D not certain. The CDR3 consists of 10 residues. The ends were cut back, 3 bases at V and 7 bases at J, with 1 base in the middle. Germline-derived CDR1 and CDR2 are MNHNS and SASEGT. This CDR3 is CASSENEQFF. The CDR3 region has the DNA TGTGCCAGCAGTGAGAATGAGCAGTTCTTC.

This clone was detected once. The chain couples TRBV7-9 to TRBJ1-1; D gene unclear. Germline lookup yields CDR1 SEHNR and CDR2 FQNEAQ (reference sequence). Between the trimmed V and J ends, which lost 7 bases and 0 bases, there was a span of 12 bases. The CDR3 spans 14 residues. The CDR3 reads CASTPYLLNTEAFF. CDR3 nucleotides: TGTGCCAGCACCCCTTACTTGTTGAACACTGAAGCTTTCTTT. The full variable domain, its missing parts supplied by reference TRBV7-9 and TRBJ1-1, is DTGVSQNPRHKITKRGQNVTFRCDPISEHNRLYWYRQTLGQGPEFLTYFQNEAQLEKSRLLSDRFSAERPKGSFSTLEIQRTEQGDSAMYLCASTPYLLNTEAFFGQGTRLTVV.

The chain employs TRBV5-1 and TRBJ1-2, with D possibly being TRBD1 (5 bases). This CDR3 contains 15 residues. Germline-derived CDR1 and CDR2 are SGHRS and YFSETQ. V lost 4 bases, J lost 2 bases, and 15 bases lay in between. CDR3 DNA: TGCGCCAGCAGCGGATCACGGGACTGGAACTATGGCTACACCTTC. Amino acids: CASSGSRDWNYGYTF.